This entry lists 11 T cell receptor beta chains sequenced from one sample in a study of post-analysis software for immune sequencing data. Overall study results and limits: Four to six TRBV segments were more frequent in patients than controls; TRBV5-6, TRBV5-1 and TRBV20-1 belonged to this group.

These receptors' antigens are unknown. Unique molecular identifiers were present in the TCR beta cDNA libraries. TCRdb called the PCR reads again in MiXCR, with one record for every CDR3 protein. The sample contains roughly 620,000 distinct CDR3 sequences, 44% of which appear only once. The specimen sequenced was blood. These receptors were taken from a girl aged 5-17 years with multiple sclerosis.

The genes are TRBV7-9 and TRBJ2-1, with D possibly being TRBD1 (6 bases). Trimming left V 1 base short and J 7 bases short, with 14 bases between. The CDR3 is 15 amino acids. CDR1 SEHNR and CDR2 FQNEAQ come from the germline V gene (reference sequence). CDR3 sequence: CASSLGQAVLNEQFF. The CDR3 DNA sequence: TGTGCCAGCAGCTTAGGACAGGCCGTCTTGAATGAGCAGTTCTTC.

This clonotype was detected only a few times. The chain recombines TRBV11-2 with TRBJ2-7; D gene uncertain. With the DNA end fitting TRBJ2-5 better, the J assignment may be wrong. The length of the CDR3 is 15 residues. Germline CDR1 is SGHAT and CDR2 is FQNNGV. The CDR3 here is CASSPPGGVRETQYF. CDR3 sequence (DNA): TGTGCCAGCAGCCCCCCTGGCGGCGTACGGGAGACCCAGTACTTC.

This chain connects TRBV5-1 to TRBJ1-2; the match to TRBD1 covers 7 bases. V was clipped by 4 bases and J by 8 bases; unmatched bases: 8. The CDR3 is made up of 13 amino acids. CDR1 and CDR2 (germline): SGHRS, YFSETQ. CDR3 coding DNA: TGCGCCAGCAGCGCTACAGGGGCGGAAGGCTACACCTTC. Translation: CASSATGAEGYTF.

This chain links TRBV5-1 with TRBJ1-2, with a tentative D call TRBD1 (6 bases). V dropped 5 bases and J dropped 7 bases, with 21 bases sitting between them. Germline V CDR1 and CDR2: SGHRS, YFSETQ. This CDR3 spans 15 amino acids. The chain's CDR3 is CASSGLGGLEGGYTF. CDR3 nucleotide sequence: TGCGCCAGCAGTGGCCTCGGGGGGCTAGAAGGTGGCTACACCTTC.

The chain combines TRBV24-1 with TRBJ1-2, with D maybe TRBD1 (5 bases). Germline V gives CDR1 KGHDR, CDR2 SFDVKD. The CDR3 extends over 15 amino acids. Trimming shortened V by 3 bases and J by 7 bases, and 17 bases separated the two germline ends. This CDR3 is CATSDVSGRASGYTF. The CDR3 DNA reads as TGTGCCACCAGTGATGTATCGGGACGGGCGAGTGGCTACACCTTC.

This chain joins TRBV7-9 and TRBJ2-1; D gene uncertain. V lost 1 base, J lost 5 bases, and 12 bases lay in between. This CDR3 has 15 residues. Germline CDR1 reads SEHNR; CDR2 reads FQNEAQ (reference sequence). Here the CDR3 DNA reads TGTGCCAGCAGCTTAGTACAGTCGATTCACAATGAGCAGTTCTTC. This sequence encodes CASSLVQSIHNEQFF.

This clonotype was seen once. CDR3 amino acids: CASYIPGGPNTGELFF. For the CDR3, the DNA is TGTGCCAGCTATATCCCAGGGGGGCCCAACACCGGGGAGCTGTTTTTT. The chain joins TRBV12-3 or TRBV12-4 to TRBJ2-2; tentative D call: TRBD1 (7 bases). V was clipped by 8 bases and J by 2 bases, with 18 bases between them. This CDR3 is 16 amino acids long.

This chain uses TRBV29-1 with TRBJ2-7; 7 nucleotides agree with TRBD1. J was trimmed by 0 bases and V by 5 bases; bases with no gene match: 7. Germline loops: CDR1 SQVTM, CDR2 ANQGSEA. This CDR3 has 14 residues. CDR3 nucleotides: TGCAGCGTTTCAGACAGGGACGGCTCCTACGAGCAGTACTTC. Protein sequence: CSVSDRDGSYEQYF.

This chain joins TRBV29-1 and TRBJ2-1, with 10 positions matching TRBD2. The V gene's germline CDR1 is SQVTM and CDR2 ANQGSEA. The CDR3 is 14 amino acids. Trimming took 4 bases from V and 6 from J; bases not matched to a gene: 6. The CDR3 DNA reads as TGCAGCGTTGGGGCAAGCGGGAGGGCCAATGAGCAGTTCTTC. This translates into CSVGASGRANEQFF.

A note on this clonotype: This may arise from a read error, as a much more abundant clone is one base away. Here the CDR3 omits its conserved ending phenylalanine or tryptophan, so a read error is the likely source. CDR3 region: CASNYFGSYNEQFY. DNA for the CDR3: TGTGCCAGCAATTACTTCGGGTCTTACAATGAGCAGTTCTAC. The chain combines TRBV12-3 or TRBV12-4 with TRBJ2-1, with unresolved D. The CDR3 runs 14 residues. V dropped 7 bases and J dropped 4 bases, with 14 bases sitting between them.

The rearrangement uses TRBV7-9 and TRBJ1-2, with unresolved D. Trimming took off 0 bases at V and 8 bases at J, with 7 bases between the two ends. The germline CDR1 and CDR2 sequences are SEHNR and FQNEAQ (reference sequence). The CDR3 is 12 residues long. This CDR3 is CASSLATGGYTF. The DNA of the CDR3 is TGTGCCAGCAGCTTAGCCACGGGCGGCTACACCTTC.